This T cell receptor (beta chain) emerged from a study of blood T cell repertoires in COVID-19. At the level of the study: Nucleic acid was either cDNA or gDNA, and it came from T cells, B-cell-depleted T cells, or PBMCs.

Recovery among Cohort 3 donors was established by two negative PCRs, clearance, or symptom resolution. In the study's own analysis: Using reference gene primer amplification, nucleated cell counts were estimated. Assay: immunoSEQ multiplex PCR; the TCRdb copy retains only in-frame clones and omits some. V, J and clone size derive from that table, while D and trimming were established from the DNA sequence. This repertoire shows some 300,000 clones, roughly 90% found once; its top ten account for about 9.4%. V gave up 5 bases and J gave up 11 bases; unmatched junction bases: 5. The CDR3 extends over 11 amino acids. Germline V CDR1 and CDR2: LNHDA, SQIVND (reference sequence).

What was sequenced was PBMCs or T cells enriched from blood (not recorded which). The V and J genes are TRBV19 and TRBJ1-1; 7 bases line up with TRBD1. This TCR came from a woman aged 25-40 years who had recovered from COVID-19. CDR3 amino acids: CASSLTGLAFF. CDR3 sequence (DNA): TGTGCCAGTAGTTTGACAGGGCTGGCTTTCTTT.